This T cell receptor (beta chain) emerged from a study of blood T cell repertoires in COVID-19. Study summary: PBMCs, B-cell-depleted T cells, or T cells were the source of the cDNA or gDNA that made up the material.

With 0 bases removed from V and 0 bases from J, the gap between germline ends came to 7 bases. This CDR3 has 15 residues. Germline CDR1 is LGHNA and CDR2 is YNFKEQ. Those enrolled, adults aged 18 to 89 years, came from around 24 US areas. In the original workflow: Quantification of nucleated cells was approximated via reference gene primer amplification. The assay was immunoSEQ multiplex PCR, and TCRdb's table has in-frame clones only and misses some. That table supplies the V and J calls and clone size; D and trimming were determined from the DNA. The data show 350,000 or so clones, 88% seen once. The TCR sequence derives from a woman aged 30 to 39 who had been exposed to COVID-19. The rearrangement uses TRBV4-2 and TRBJ2-3; D is uncertain. The sample taken for sequencing was PBMCs or T cells enriched from blood (not recorded which). In DNA, the CDR3 is TGTGCCAGCAGCCAAGATGCGTCTAGCACAGATACGCAGTATTTT. It codes for CASSQDASSTDTQYF.